Listed below are T cell receptor beta chains from one sample, sequenced in a study of blood T cell repertoires in COVID-19. Repertoires were generated with immunoSEQ multiplex PCR, while TCRdb's copy carries only in-frame clones and drops some. Of approximately 90,000 clones in the sample, around 72% were seen once. Sequenced input: peripheral blood. These receptor sequences come from a woman older than 75 with acute or convalescent COVID-19. Each CDR3 is given with its conserved first and last residue. D genes are given only for firm matches. Where a row states a size, it is once, few, many or the class of an expanded clone; other rows omit it.

TGTGCCAGCCGACGAGCAGGAGGGAATGAAGCTTTCTTT | CASRRAGGNEAFF | . | TRBV11-2 | . | TRBJ1-1 | 13
TGTGCCAGCAGCCAATCAAGCGGGGGATTCTACGAGCAGTACTTC | CASSQSSGGFYEQYF | once | TRBV3-1/TRBV3-2 | TRBD2 | TRBJ2-7 | 15
TGCGCCAGCAGCCCTCCCTCTAGCTACAATGAGCAGTTCTTC | CASSPPSSYNEQFF | few | TRBV5-1 | . | TRBJ2-1 | 14
TGTGCCAGCAGCTTAGGTCCCACCTACGAGCAGTACTTC | CASSLGPTYEQYF | . | TRBV13 | . | TRBJ2-7 | 13
TGTGCCAGCAGCTTTTGGGGGGCTAACTATGGCTACACCTTC | CASSFWGANYGYTF | few | TRBV5-6 | . | TRBJ1-2 | 14
TGTGCCAGCAATCGGTGGCAGCCCCAGCATTTT | CASNRWQPQHF | . | TRBV21-1 | . | TRBJ1-5 | 11
TGTGCCAGCAGCTTATTCTCCCCGGTAGGGACATCCTCAGGGGATGGCTACACCTTC | CASSLFSPVGTSSGDGYTF | . | TRBV7-8 | . | TRBJ1-2 | 19
TGTGCCAGCAGTTACGGGGGCATGAACACTGAAGCTTTCTTT | CASSYGGMNTEAFF | . | TRBV6-5 | . | TRBJ1-1 | 14
TGCGCCAGGCGGACGACCCGGGGTGGCTACACCTTC | CARRTTRGGYTF | . | TRBV10-1 | . | TRBJ1-2 | 12
TGTGCCAGCAGCTACACTAGCGGGGCTAGGGAGCTGTTTTTT | CASSYTSGARELFF | . | TRBV4-2 | TRBD2 | TRBJ2-2 | 14
TGTGCCAGCAGTTACTCCACAGGGTTTGGCTACACCTTC | CASSYSTGFGYTF | once | TRBV6-5 | . | TRBJ1-2 | 13
TGTGCCAGCAGTTACTCAGGAGGGGCTGGCTACACCTTC | CASSYSGGAGYTF | . | TRBV6-2/TRBV6-3 | . | TRBJ1-2 | 13
TGCGCCAGCAGCCAGGGACAGACCAACTATGGCTACACCTTC | CASSQGQTNYGYTF | . | TRBV5-1 | TRBD1 | TRBJ1-2 | 14
TGTGCCATCGGGGTGGACAGGGGGGCTGAAGCTTTCTTT | CAIGVDRGAEAFF | . | TRBV10-3 | TRBD1 | TRBJ1-1 | 13
TGCGCCAGCAGCGCGGACAGAGAAGAGCAGTTCTTC | CASSADREEQFF | . | TRBV5-1 | . | TRBJ2-1 | 12
TGTGCCATCAGGGGGGGGGCGGAAACTGAAGCTTTCTTT | CAIRGGAETEAFF | . | TRBV10-3 | . | TRBJ1-1 | 13
TGTGCCAGCTCACCCCCGGGACAGATATCGAACACCGGGGAGCTGTTTTTT | CASSPPGQISNTGELFF | few | TRBV18 | TRBD1 | TRBJ2-2 | 17
TGTGCCAGCAGCTGGACACCGAACACTGAAGCTTTCTTT | CASSWTPNTEAFF | . | TRBV11-2 | . | TRBJ1-1 | 13
TGTGCCACCAGGTGGGACAGGGAGGCTGAAGCTTTCTTT | CATRWDREAEAFF | few | TRBV24-1 | TRBD1 | TRBJ1-1 | 13
TGTGCCAGCAGCCCTCAAACGAGCTCTGGAAACACCATATATTTT | CASSPQTSSGNTIYF | . | TRBV5-5 | . | TRBJ1-3 | 15
TGTGCCTGGAGTGAGGGGGCCAGGAGGTTGACTAATGAAAAACTGTTTTTT | CAWSEGARRLTNEKLFF | . | TRBV30 | TRBD1 | TRBJ1-4 | 17
TGTGCCAGAAGCTTGCTCTGGGGACCTGATCCGAGGGGGGGCAATGAGCAGTTCTTC | CARSLLWGPDPRGGNEQFF | . | TRBV5-3 | . | TRBJ2-1 | 19
TGTGCCAGCAGCTTAGAGAGGGCTAACTATGGCTACACCTTC | CASSLERANYGYTF | . | TRBV7-2 | . | TRBJ1-2 | 14
TGTGCCAGCAGCCAAGAAGTCCGAGGCGGGGGGGGCTATGATGAAAAACTGTTTTTT | CASSQEVRGGGGYDEKLFF | . | TRBV14 | . | TRBJ1-4 | 19
TGTGCCAGCAGCTGGGGACAGGGAGGCAATCAGCCCCAGCATTTT | CASSWGQGGNQPQHF | . | TRBV6-6 | TRBD1 | TRBJ1-5 | 15
TGTGCCAGCAGCTTAGGGGACAGGGCGGACACTGAAGCTTTCTTT | CASSLGDRADTEAFF | . | TRBV7-9 | TRBD1 | TRBJ1-1 | 15
TGCAGCGTTGAGGGGGGAGATGGCTACACCTTC | CSVEGGDGYTF | . | TRBV29-1 | . | TRBJ1-2 | 11
TGTGCCAGCAGTCTCGATAGACAGGGGCATCAGCCCCAGCATTTT | CASSLDRQGHQPQHF | once | TRBV27 | TRBD1 | TRBJ1-5 | 15
TGTGCCAGCAGCTTAGACAGGGGAGGGATTCATGGCTACACCTTC | CASSLDRGGIHGYTF | . | TRBV5-4 | TRBD1 | TRBJ1-2 | 15
TGTGCCAGCAGTGAGGATTTCAGGGGAAACACCATATATTTT | CASSEDFRGNTIYF | few | TRBV6-1 | . | TRBJ1-3 | 14
TGTGCCAGCAGCGTAGATCCCGGGGGGGCGGATACGCAGTATTTT | CASSVDPGGADTQYF | . | TRBV9 | TRBD2 | TRBJ2-3 | 15
TGTGCCAGCAGCTTGGGGGACAGGGAAAGCGGTGAGCAGTTCTTC | CASSLGDRESGEQFF | . | TRBV7-2 | TRBD1 | TRBJ2-1 | 15
TGTGCCAGCAGCCTCCGGTGGGGGGGGTACAATGAGCAGTTCTTC | CASSLRWGGYNEQFF | once | TRBV7-2 | TRBD2 | TRBJ2-1 | 15
TGTGCCAGTAGTACCTATACTGCAGATACGCAGTATTTT | CASSTYTADTQYF | . | TRBV19 | . | TRBJ2-3 | 13
TGTGCCAGCAGTTACCGCGGACAGGGGGCCTACGAGCAGTACTTC | CASSYRGQGAYEQYF | many | TRBV6-5 | TRBD1 | TRBJ2-7 | 15
TGTGCCAGTACATCAGGGGCGCCATGGACTTCCTACAATGAGCAGTTCTTC | CASTSGAPWTSYNEQFF | . | TRBV19 | . | TRBJ2-1 | 17
TGTGCCAGCAGCTTAGAAGGACAGGGATTTGGTTCGACCGGGGAGCTGTTTTTT | CASSLEGQGFGSTGELFF | few | TRBV7-2 | TRBD1 | TRBJ2-2 | 18
TGTGCCAGCAGTCCCGGACAGGTACCCTACGAGCAGTACTTC | CASSPGQVPYEQYF | . | TRBV6-5 | TRBD1 | TRBJ2-7 | 14
TGTGCCAGCAGTGTCGGACAGGGAGTTTCACCCCTCCACTTT | CASSVGQGVSPLHF | . | TRBV28 | TRBD1 | TRBJ1-6 | 14
TGTGCCAGCAGTTTCCAACGGACAGGGGACACTGAAGCTTTCTTT | CASSFQRTGDTEAFF | . | TRBV6-5 | TRBD1 | TRBJ1-1 | 15
TGTGCCAGCAGCCAAACCCGAGGGATCGCTGAAGCTTTCTTT | CASSQTRGIAEAFF | . | TRBV14 | . | TRBJ1-1 | 14
TGCGCCAGCAGCAATTATCAGGGGGTGAACACTGAAGCTTTCTTT | CASSNYQGVNTEAFF | . | TRBV5-1 | TRBD1 | TRBJ1-1 | 15
TGTGCCAGCAGAAGGGGGCATGAGCAGTTCTTC | CASRRGHEQFF | . | TRBV6-6 | TRBD1 | TRBJ2-1 | 11
TGCGCCAGCAGCTTTACGACAGGGGGGAACAATGAGCAGTTCTTC | CASSFTTGGNNEQFF | . | TRBV5-1 | TRBD1 | TRBJ2-1 | 15
TGTGCCAGCAGCGTAGTGGGGCGGAGCACTGAAGCTTTCTTT | CASSVVGRSTEAFF | . | TRBV9 | . | TRBJ1-1 | 14
TGCGCCAGCAGCTTGCGTCCGGCCGGGTCGAACACTGAAGCTTTCTTT | CASSLRPAGSNTEAFF | . | TRBV5-1 | . | TRBJ1-1 | 16
TGTGCCAGCTCGCCCGGGACAGGGGCGGGCTACACCTTC | CASSPGTGAGYTF | many | TRBV18 | TRBD1 | TRBJ1-2 | 13
TGTGCCAGCAGTAGTTTTAAAGCTAAACTTAGGACTAGCGGGGGATTGGGGCGAGAGACCCAGTACTTC | CASSSFKAKLRTSGGLGRETQYF | . | TRBV28 | TRBD2 | TRBJ2-5 | 23
TGCGCCAGCAGCATCGGGACAGGGGCTATCGAGCAGTACTTC | CASSIGTGAIEQYF | . | TRBV5-1 | TRBD1 | TRBJ2-7 | 14
TGTGCCAGCAGTCCTCTCGACAGGCTCACTGAAGCTTTCTTT | CASSPLDRLTEAFF | . | TRBV28 | . | TRBJ1-1 | 14
TGTGCCACCAGCAGGGGAACAGGGGATATGACTGAAGCTTTCTTT | CATSRGTGDMTEAFF | . | TRBV15 | TRBD1 | TRBJ1-1 | 15
TGTGCCTGGAGTGTACCACAGGGGAGGGGCTACACCTTC | CAWSVPQGRGYTF | . | TRBV30 | TRBD1 | TRBJ1-2 | 13
TGTGCCAGCAGCGGCCGGACTAGCGGGGGCCAAGAGACCCAGTACTTC | CASSGRTSGGQETQYF | . | TRBV5-4 | TRBD2 | TRBJ2-5 | 16
TGTGCCAGCAGAATTACAGGGCAATCACCCCTCCACTTT | CASRITGQSPLHF | medium-sized | TRBV27 | . | TRBJ1-6 | 13
TGCGCCAGCAGCCACCAAGTAGGGGGCACCGGGGAGCTGTTTTTT | CASSHQVGGTGELFF | . | TRBV4-3 | . | TRBJ2-2 | 15
TGTGCCAGCAGTAGGACAGGGTCTGGCAATTCACCCCTCCACTTT | CASSRTGSGNSPLHF | . | TRBV6-7 | TRBD1 | TRBJ1-6 | 15
TGTGCCAGCAGCGAGGGGGCCGGGGAGCTGTTTTTT | CASSEGAGELFF | . | TRBV9 | . | TRBJ2-2 | 12
TGTGCCAGCAGCCTCCGACAGAGAGACAATGAGCAGTTCTTC | CASSLRQRDNEQFF | . | TRBV9 | . | TRBJ2-1 | 14
TGTGCCAGCAGTACCGGGACAAACACCGGGGAGCTGTTTTTT | CASSTGTNTGELFF | . | TRBV28 | . | TRBJ2-2 | 14
TGTGCCAGCAGCTGGGGCGAGACAGGGGCCAATCAGCCCCAGCATTTT | CASSWGETGANQPQHF | . | TRBV7-9 | TRBD1 | TRBJ1-5 | 16